This T cell receptor (beta chain) was sequenced in a study of STAT5B mutations in CD4+ large granular lymphocyte leukemia. Background on the study: Healthy donors showed HLA-associated enrichment of the CDR3 'QG' motif.

Assay used: immunoSEQ multiplex PCR; TCRdb lists only in-frame clones, some missing. The sample records more than 30,000 clones, around four fifths being singletons. Notes on this clone: Its target is unknown.

The CDR3 totals 15 residues. Germline CDR1 SGHTA, CDR2 FQGTGA. Between the trimmed V and J ends, which lost 5 bases and 4 bases, there was a span of 16 bases. Points from the study as a whole: Without putative leukemic clones, patient CD4-sorted repertoires remained more clonal than healthy CD4+ repertoires.

The source of this sequence is a human donor in good health. This chain uses TRBV7-3 with TRBJ2-3, with D maybe TRBD1 (5 bases). Source material: CD4+ T cells from blood buffy coats. Here the CDR3 reads CASSLQGTRADTQYF. The DNA for the CDR3 is TGTGCCAGCAGCCTCCAGGGTACTCGGGCAGATACGCAGTATTTT.